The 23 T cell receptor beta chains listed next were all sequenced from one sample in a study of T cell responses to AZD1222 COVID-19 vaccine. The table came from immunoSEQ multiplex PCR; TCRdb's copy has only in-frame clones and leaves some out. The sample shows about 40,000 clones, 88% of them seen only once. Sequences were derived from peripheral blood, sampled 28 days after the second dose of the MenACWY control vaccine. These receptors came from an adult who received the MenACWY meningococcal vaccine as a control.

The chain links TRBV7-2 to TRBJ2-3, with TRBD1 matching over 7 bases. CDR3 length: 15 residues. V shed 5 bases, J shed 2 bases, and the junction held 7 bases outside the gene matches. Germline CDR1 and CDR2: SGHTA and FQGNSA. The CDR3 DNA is TGTGCCAGCAGCACTCGGACAGGCCTCACAGATACGCAGTATTTT. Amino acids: CASSTRTGLTDTQYF.

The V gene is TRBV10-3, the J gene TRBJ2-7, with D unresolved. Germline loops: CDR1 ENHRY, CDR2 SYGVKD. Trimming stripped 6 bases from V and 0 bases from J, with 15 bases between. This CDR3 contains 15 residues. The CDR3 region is CAISLTGSSSYEQYF. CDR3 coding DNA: TGTGCCATCAGCTTGACCGGGTCAAGCTCCTACGAGCAGTACTTC.

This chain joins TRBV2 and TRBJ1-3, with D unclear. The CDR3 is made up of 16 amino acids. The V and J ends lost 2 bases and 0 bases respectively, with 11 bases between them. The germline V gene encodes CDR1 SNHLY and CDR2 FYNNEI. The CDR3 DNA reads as TGTGCCAGCAGTGAAATGCTACCGCACTCTGGAAACACCATATATTTT. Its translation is CASSEMLPHSGNTIYF.

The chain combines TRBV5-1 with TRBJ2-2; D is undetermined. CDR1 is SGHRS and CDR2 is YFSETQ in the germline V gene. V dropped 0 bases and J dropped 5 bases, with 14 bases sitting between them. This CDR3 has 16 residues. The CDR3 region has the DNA TGCGCCAGCAGCTTGGTTGATAGAAGAACTACCGGGGAGCTGTTTTTT. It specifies CASSLVDRRTTGELFF.

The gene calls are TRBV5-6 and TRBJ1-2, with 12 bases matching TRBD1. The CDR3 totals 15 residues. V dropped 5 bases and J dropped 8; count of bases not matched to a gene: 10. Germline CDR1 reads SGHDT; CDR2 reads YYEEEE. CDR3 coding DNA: TGTGCCAGCAGAAAGCCGGGACAGGGGGCGCGGGGCTACACCTTC. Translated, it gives CASRKPGQGARGYTF.

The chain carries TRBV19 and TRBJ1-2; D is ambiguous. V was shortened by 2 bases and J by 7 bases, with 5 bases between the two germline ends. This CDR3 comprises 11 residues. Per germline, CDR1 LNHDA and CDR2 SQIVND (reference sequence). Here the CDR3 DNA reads TGTGCCAGTAGTATAATGAGTGGCTACACCTTC. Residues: CASSIMSGYTF.

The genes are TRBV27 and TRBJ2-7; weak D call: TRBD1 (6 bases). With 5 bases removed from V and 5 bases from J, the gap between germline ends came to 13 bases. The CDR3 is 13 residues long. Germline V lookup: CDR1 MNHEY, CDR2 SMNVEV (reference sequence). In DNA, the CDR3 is TGTGCCAGCAGTCCCAGGGGACCCCACGAGCAGTACTTC. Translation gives CASSPRGPHEQYF.

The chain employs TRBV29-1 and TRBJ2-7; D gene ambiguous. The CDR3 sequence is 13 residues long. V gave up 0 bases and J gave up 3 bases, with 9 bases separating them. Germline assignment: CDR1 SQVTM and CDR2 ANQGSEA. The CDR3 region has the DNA TGCAGCGTTGAAGATCCCCTTAACTACGAGCAGTACTTC. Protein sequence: CSVEDPLNYEQYF.

CDR3 sequence (DNA): TGTGCCAGCTCACCAGAGTGGACAGGGAGAACTCAAGAGACCCAGTACTTC. This gives the protein CASSPEWTGRTQETQYF. V gene TRBV18 combines with J gene TRBJ2-5; TRBD1 aligns across 8 bases. The CDR3 has 17 residues. J gave up 2 bases and V 2 bases, and 10 bases lay outside the gene matches. CDR1 is KGHSH, CDR2 LQKENI, per germline.

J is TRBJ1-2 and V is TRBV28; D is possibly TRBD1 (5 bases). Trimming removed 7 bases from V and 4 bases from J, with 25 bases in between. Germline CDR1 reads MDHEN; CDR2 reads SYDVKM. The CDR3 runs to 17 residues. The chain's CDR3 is CASTLFGPTVKGYGYTF. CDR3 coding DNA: TGTGCCAGCACCTTATTTGGGCCGACAGTAAAAGGCTATGGCTACACCTTC.

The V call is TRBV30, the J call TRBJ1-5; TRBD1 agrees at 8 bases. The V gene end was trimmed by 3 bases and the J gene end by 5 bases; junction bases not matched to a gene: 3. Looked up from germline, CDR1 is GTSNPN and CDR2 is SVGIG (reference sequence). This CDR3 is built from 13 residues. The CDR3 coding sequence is TGTGCCTGGAGCGCACAGGGGGATCAGCCCCAGCATTTT. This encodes CAWSAQGDQPQHF.

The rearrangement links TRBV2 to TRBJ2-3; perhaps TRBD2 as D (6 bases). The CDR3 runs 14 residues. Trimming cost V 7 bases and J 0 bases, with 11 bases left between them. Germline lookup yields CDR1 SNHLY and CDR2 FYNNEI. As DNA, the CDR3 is TGTGCCAGCAAAGGGACTCTGAGCACAGATACGCAGTATTTT. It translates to CASKGTLSTDTQYF.

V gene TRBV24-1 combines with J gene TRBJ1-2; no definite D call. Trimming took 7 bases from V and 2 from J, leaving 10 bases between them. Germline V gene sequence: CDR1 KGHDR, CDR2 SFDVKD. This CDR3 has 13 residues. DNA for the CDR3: TGTGCCACCAGCACAGAGCTAAACTATGGCTACACCTTC. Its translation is CATSTELNYGYTF.

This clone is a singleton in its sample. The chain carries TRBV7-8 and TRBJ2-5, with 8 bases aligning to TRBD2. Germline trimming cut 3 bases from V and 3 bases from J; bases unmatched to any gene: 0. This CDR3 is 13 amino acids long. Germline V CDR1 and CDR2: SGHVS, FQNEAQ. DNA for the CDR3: TGTGCCAGCAGCTTCGGGAGGGAAGAGACCCAGTACTTC. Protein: CASSFGREETQYF.

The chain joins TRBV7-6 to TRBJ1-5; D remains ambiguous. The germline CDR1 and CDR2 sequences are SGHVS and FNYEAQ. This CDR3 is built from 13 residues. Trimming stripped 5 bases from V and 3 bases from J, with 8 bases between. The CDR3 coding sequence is TGTGCCAGCAGCCTGGACCTCAATCAGCCCCAGCATTTT. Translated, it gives CASSLDLNQPQHF.

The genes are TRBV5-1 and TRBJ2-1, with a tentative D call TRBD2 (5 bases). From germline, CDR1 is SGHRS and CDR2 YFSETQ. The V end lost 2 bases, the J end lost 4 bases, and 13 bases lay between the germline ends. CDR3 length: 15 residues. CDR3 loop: CASSFGGSYYNEQFF. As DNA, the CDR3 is TGCGCCAGCAGCTTTGGAGGTTCCTATTACAATGAGCAGTTCTTC. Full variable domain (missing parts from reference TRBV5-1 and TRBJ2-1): KAGVTQTPRYLIKTRGQQVTLSCSPISGHRSVSWYQQTPGQGLQFLFEYFSETQRNKGNFPGRFSGRQFSNSRSEMNVSTLELGDSALYLCASSFGGSYYNEQFFGPGTRLTVL.

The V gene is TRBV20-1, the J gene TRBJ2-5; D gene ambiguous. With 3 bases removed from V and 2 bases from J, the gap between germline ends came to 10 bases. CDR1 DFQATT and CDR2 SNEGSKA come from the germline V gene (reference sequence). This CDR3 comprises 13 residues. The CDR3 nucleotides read TGCAGTGCTAGTCTGGGAAGGCAAGAGACCCAGTACTTC. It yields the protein CSASLGRQETQYF.

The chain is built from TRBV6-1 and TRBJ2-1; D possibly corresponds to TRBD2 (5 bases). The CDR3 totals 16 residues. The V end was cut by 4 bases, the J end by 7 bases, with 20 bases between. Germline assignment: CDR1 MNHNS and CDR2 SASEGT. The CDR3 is CASSVGVMGSGNEQFF. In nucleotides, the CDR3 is TGTGCCAGCAGTGTGGGAGTTATGGGATCGGGGAATGAGCAGTTCTTC.

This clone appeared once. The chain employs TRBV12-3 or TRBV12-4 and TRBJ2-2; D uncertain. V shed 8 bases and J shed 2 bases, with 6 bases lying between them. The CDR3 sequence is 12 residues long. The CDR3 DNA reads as TGTGCCAGCCGACCTAACACCGGGGAGCTGTTTTTT. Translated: CASRPNTGELFF.

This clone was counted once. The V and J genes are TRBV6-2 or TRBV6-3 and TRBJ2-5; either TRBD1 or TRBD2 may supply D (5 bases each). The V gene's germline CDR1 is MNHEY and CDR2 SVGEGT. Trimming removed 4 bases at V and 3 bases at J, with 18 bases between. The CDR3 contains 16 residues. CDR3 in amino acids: CASSLLGAGRKETQYF. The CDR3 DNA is TGTGCCAGCAGTTTACTCGGGGCAGGTCGTAAAGAGACCCAGTACTTC.

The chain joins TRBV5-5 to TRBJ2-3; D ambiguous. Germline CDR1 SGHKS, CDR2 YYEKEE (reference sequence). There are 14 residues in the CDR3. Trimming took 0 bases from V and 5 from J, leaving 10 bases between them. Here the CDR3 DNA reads TGTGCCAGCAGCTTGGCCGAGGTGGAAGATACGCAGTATTTT. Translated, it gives CASSLAEVEDTQYF.

CDR3 residues: CAGSTGRGYTDTQYF. Written as DNA, the CDR3 is TGTGCCGGGTCGACAGGGCGGGGGTACACAGATACGCAGTATTTT. The chain uses TRBV6-6 and TRBJ2-3, with D perhaps TRBD1 or TRBD2 (7 bases each). The V end was cut by 11 bases, the J end by 2 bases, with 20 bases between. Germline CDR1 MNHNY, CDR2 SVGAGI (reference sequence). The CDR3 is 15 amino acids.

This chain's CDR3 is CASRSGAGEETQYF. For the CDR3, the DNA is TGTGCCAGCAGGTCGGGGGCGGGAGAAGAGACCCAGTACTTC. The chain is built from TRBV27 and TRBJ2-5; possible D gene TRBD2, 7 bases. Deletions cut 6 bases from V and 3 bases from J, with 14 bases between. The CDR3 covers 14 residues. Germline V CDR1 and CDR2: MNHEY, SMNVEV (reference sequence).